This T cell receptor beta chain was documented in a study of graft-versus-host responses after intestinal transplantation. About the research overall: Each of the recipients got a multivisceral, liver-intestinal, or isolated intestinal transplant. Study conclusions and caveats: Those patients showing graft-donor T cell macrochimerism displayed high graft-versus-host to host-versus-graft clonal ratios in allografts.

The graft tissue was processed, and this released both intraepithelial and lamina propria lymphocytes. As for this clone: Antigen specificity is unknown.

Method: immunoSEQ multiplex PCR; TCRdb's copy keeps in-frame clones and lacks some. The table records approximately 5,700 clones, under 80% of them present only once. There are 13 residues in the CDR3. The V gene lost 0 bases and the J gene lost 8 bases, with 10 bases spanning the gap. From germline, CDR1 is MNHEY and CDR2 SVGAGI. The TCR originated in a human patient who received an intestinal transplant, so some T cells may come from the graft donor. The chain uses TRBV6-5 and TRBJ1-1; a possible D gene is TRBD1 (5 bases). The sequencing used ileum tissue, collected less than 240 days after intestinal transplant. CDR3 loop: CASSYSNNREAFF. Written as DNA, the CDR3 is TGTGCCAGCAGTTACTCGAATAACAGGGAAGCTTTCTTT.